This TCR beta chain appears in the sequencing data of a study of CD8+ T cells in alopecia areata. Treatment: oral pan-JAK inhibitor, 5-10 mg twice daily. Lesional scalp tissue (obtained by punch biopsy) and peripheral blood were collected from alopecia areata patients. cDNA serving as the sequencing template came from extracted, reverse transcribed RNA. The table came from immunoSEQ multiplex PCR; TCRdb's copy has only in-frame clones and leaves some out. Of about 40,000 clones in the sample, over 85% were seen once. The V end lost 1 base, the J end lost 0 bases, and 10 bases lay between the germline ends. The CDR3 extends over 15 amino acids. Germline loops: CDR1 LGHNA, CDR2 YNFKEQ.

The chain carries TRBV4-2 and TRBJ2-7; D uncertain. This sequence was found in a human donor with alopecia areata. The sequenced sample was CD8+ T cells sorted from blood, obtained at week 24, from a patient treated with tofacitinib. In nucleotides, the CDR3 is TGTGCCAGCAGCCAAGTACCAGAGTCCTCCTACGAGCAGTACTTC. Protein product: CASSQVPESSYEQYF.